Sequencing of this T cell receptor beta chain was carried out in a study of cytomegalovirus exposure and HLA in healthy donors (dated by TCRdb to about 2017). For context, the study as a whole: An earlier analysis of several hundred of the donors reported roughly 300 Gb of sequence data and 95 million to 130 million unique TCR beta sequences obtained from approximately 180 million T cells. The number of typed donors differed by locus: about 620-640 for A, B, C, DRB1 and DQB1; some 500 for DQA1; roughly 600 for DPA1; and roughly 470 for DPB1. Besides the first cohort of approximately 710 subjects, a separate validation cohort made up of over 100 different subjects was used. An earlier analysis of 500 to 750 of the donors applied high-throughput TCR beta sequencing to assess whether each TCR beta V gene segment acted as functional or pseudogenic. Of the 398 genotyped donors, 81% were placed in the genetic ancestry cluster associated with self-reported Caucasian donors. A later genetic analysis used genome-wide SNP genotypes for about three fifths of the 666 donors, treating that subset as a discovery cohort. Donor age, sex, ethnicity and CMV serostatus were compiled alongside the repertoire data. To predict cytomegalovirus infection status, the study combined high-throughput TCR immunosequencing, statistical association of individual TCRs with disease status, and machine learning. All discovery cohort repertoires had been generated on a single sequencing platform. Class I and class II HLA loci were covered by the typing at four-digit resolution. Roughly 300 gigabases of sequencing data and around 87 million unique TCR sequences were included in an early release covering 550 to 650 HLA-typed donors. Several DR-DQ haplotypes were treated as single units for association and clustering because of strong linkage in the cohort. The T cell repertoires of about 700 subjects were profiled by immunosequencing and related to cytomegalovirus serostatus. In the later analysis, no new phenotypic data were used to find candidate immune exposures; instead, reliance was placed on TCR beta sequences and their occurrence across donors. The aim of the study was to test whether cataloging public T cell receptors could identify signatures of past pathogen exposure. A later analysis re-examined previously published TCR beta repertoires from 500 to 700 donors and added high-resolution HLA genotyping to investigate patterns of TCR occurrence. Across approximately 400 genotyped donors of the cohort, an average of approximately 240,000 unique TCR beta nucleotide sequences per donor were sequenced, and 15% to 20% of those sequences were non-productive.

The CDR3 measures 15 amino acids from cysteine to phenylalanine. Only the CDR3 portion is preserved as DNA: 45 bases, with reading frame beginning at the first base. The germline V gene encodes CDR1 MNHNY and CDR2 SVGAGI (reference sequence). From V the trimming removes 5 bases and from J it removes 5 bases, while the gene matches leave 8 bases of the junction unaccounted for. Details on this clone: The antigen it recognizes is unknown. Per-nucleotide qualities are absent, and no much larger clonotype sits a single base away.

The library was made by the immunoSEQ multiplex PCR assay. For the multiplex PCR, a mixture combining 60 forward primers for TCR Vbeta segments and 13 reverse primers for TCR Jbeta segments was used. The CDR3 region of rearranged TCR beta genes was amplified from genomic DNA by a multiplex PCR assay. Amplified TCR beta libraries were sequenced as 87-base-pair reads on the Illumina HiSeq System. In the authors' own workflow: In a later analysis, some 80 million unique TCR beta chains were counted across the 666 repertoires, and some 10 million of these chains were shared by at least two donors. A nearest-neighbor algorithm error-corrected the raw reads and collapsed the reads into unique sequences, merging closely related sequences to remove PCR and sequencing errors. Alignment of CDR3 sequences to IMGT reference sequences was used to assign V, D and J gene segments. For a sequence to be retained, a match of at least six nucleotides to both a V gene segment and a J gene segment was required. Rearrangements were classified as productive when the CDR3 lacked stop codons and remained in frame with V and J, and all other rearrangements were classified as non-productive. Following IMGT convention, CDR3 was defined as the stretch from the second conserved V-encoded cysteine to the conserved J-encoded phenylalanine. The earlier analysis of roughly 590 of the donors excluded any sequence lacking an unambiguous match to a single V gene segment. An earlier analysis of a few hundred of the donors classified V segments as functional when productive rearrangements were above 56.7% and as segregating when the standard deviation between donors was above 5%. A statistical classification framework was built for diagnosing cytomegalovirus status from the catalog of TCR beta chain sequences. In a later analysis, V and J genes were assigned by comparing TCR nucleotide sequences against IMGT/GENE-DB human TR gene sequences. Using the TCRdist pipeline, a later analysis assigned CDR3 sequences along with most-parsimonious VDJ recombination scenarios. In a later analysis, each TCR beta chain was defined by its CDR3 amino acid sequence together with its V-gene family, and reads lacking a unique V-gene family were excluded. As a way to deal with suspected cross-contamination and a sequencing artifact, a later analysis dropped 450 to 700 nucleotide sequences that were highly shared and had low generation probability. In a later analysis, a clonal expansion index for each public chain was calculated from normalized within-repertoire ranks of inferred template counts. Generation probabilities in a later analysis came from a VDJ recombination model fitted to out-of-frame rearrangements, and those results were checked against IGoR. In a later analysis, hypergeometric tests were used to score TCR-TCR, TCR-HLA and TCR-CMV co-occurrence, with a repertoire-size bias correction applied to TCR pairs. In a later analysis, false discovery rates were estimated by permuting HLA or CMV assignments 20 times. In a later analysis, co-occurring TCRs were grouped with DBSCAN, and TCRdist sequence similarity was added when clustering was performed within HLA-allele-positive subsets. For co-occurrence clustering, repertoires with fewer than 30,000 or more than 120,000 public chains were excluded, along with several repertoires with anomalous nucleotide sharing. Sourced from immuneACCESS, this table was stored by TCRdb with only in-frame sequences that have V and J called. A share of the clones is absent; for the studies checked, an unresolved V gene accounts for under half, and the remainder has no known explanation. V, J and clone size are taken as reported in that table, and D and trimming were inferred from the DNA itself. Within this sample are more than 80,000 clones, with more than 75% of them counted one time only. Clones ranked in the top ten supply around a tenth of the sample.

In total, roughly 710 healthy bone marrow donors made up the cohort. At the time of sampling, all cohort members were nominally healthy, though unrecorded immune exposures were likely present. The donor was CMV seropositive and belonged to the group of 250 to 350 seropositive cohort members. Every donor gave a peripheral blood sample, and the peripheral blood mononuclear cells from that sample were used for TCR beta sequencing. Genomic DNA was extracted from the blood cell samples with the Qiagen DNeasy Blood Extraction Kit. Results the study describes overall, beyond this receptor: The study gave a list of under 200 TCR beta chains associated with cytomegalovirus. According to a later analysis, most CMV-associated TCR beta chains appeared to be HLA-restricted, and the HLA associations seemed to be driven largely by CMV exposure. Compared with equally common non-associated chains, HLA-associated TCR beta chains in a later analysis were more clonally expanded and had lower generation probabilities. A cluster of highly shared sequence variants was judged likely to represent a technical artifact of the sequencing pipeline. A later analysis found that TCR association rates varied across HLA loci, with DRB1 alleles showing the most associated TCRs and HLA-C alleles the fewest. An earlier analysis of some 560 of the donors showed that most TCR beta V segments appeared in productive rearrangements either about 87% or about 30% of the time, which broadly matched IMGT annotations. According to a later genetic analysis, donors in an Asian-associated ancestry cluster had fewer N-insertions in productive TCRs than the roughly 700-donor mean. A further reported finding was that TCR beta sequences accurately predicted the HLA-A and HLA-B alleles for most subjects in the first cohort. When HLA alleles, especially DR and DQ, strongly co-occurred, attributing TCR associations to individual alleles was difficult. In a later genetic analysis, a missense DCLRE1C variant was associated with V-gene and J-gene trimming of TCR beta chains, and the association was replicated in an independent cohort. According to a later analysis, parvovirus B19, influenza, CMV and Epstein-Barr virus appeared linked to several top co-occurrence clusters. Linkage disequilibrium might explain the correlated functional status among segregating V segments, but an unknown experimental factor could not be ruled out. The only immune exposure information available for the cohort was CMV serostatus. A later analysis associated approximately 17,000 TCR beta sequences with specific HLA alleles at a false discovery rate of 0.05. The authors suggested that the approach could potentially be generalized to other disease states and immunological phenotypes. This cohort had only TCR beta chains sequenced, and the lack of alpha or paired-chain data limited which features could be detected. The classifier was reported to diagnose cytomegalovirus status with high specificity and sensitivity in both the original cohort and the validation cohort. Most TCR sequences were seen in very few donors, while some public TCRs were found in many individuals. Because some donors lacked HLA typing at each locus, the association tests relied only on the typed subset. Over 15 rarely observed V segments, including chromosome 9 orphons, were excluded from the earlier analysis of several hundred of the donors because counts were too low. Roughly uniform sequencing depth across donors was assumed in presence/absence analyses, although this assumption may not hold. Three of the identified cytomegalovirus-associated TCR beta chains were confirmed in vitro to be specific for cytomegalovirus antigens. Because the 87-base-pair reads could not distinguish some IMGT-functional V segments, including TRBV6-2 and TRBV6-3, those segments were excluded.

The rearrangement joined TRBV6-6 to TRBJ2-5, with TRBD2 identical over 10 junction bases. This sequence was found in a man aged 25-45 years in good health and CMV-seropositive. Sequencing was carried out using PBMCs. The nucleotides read TGTGCCAGCAGTATCCCTAGCGGGGGTCTCGAGACCCAGTACTTC. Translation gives CASSIPSGGLETQYF.